A selection of T cell receptor beta chains follows, all from one sample in a study of blood T cell repertoires in COVID-19. Assay: immunoSEQ multiplex PCR; the TCRdb copy retains only in-frame clones and omits some. The repertoire holds fewer than 150,000 clones, with 70% to 85% as singletons. Sequences were obtained from peripheral blood. These receptors were taken from a woman older than 75 in a cohort sampled during active or convalescent COVID-19. Both conserved end residues are part of each CDR3. Each record gives: V gene, D gene, clone size, J gene, CDR3 DNA, CDR3 protein. The D gene is left open where the match is weak. Rows may omit the clone size; those that give it use once, few, many or a size class.

v_gene: TRBV9
d_gene: TRBD1
abundance: NA
j_gene: TRBJ1-1
CDR3nt: TGTGCCAGCAGCGTAGATCCAGGGGGGAACACTGAAGCTTTCTTT
CDR3aa: CASSVDPGGNTEAFF

v_gene: TRBV2
d_gene: TRBD1
abundance: once
j_gene: TRBJ1-4
CDR3nt: TGTGCCAGCAGTGTACAGGGGTATGGGAAAAAACTGTTTTTT
CDR3aa: CASSVQGYGKKLFF

v_gene: TRBV18
d_gene: NA
abundance: NA
j_gene: TRBJ2-1
CDR3nt: TGTGCCAGCTCACCGCCAGGGGTCTCCTCCTACAATGAGCAGTTCTTC
CDR3aa: CASSPPGVSSYNEQFF

v_gene: TRBV7-2
d_gene: NA
abundance: NA
j_gene: TRBJ2-2
CDR3nt: TGTGCCAGCAGCCAGGTTGGTCGACGGGAGCTGTTTTTT
CDR3aa: CASSQVGRRELFF

v_gene: TRBV3-1/TRBV3-2
d_gene: TRBD1
abundance: NA
j_gene: TRBJ1-1
CDR3nt: TGTGCCAGCAGCCAGACAGGGGGGAACACTGAAGCTTTCTTT
CDR3aa: CASSQTGGNTEAFF

v_gene: TRBV19
d_gene: NA
abundance: NA
j_gene: TRBJ1-2
CDR3nt: TGTGCCAGTAGTGACAACAGGGATTATGGCTATGGCTACACCTTC
CDR3aa: CASSDNRDYGYGYTF

v_gene: TRBV13
d_gene: TRBD2
abundance: NA
j_gene: TRBJ2-1
CDR3nt: TGTGCCAGCGGGGCGGGGGCCTACAATGAGCAGTTCTTC
CDR3aa: CASGAGAYNEQFF

v_gene: TRBV7-6
d_gene: TRBD2
abundance: NA
j_gene: TRBJ2-2
CDR3nt: TGTGCCAGCAGCCCTCGGGCTAGCGGGGGGTTCCCGAACACCGGGGAGCTGTTTTTT
CDR3aa: CASSPRASGGFPNTGELFF

v_gene: TRBV27
d_gene: TRBD1
abundance: NA
j_gene: TRBJ1-2
CDR3nt: TGTGCCAGCAGTTTATCGACCGGGACAGGACTATATGGCTACACCTTC
CDR3aa: CASSLSTGTGLYGYTF

v_gene: TRBV6-5
d_gene: NA
abundance: NA
j_gene: TRBJ1-2
CDR3nt: TGTGCCATTCGCGGGGCATCGGGGGATGGCTACACCTTC
CDR3aa: CAIRGASGDGYTF

v_gene: TRBV29-1
d_gene: TRBD1
abundance: once
j_gene: TRBJ1-2
CDR3nt: TGCAGCGTTGGAAAAGGACAGGGGGATGGATATGGCTACACCTTC
CDR3aa: CSVGKGQGDGYGYTF

v_gene: TRBV18
d_gene: TRBD1
abundance: NA
j_gene: TRBJ1-1
CDR3nt: TGTGCCAGCTCCCCTAGGACAGGAAAGATGAACACTGAAGCTTTCTTT
CDR3aa: CASSPRTGKMNTEAFF

v_gene: TRBV2
d_gene: TRBD1
abundance: NA
j_gene: TRBJ1-4
CDR3nt: TGTGCCAGCAAAACAGGGGCAGGTAACGAAAAACTGTTTTTT
CDR3aa: CASKTGAGNEKLFF

v_gene: TRBV10-2
d_gene: NA
abundance: NA
j_gene: TRBJ2-1
CDR3nt: TGCGCCAGCAGGCTTGGTAGCTACAATGAGCAGTTCTTC
CDR3aa: CASRLGSYNEQFF

v_gene: TRBV3-1/TRBV3-2
d_gene: TRBD1
abundance: NA
j_gene: TRBJ1-4
CDR3nt: TGTGCCAGCAGCCAACCCCGGACAGGGGGGCTGTTTTTT
CDR3aa: CASSQPRTGGLFF

v_gene: TRBV5-1
d_gene: TRBD1
abundance: once
j_gene: TRBJ1-6
CDR3nt: TGCGCCAGCAGCCGACAGGGCAATTCACCCCTCCACTTT
CDR3aa: CASSRQGNSPLHF

v_gene: TRBV13
d_gene: NA
abundance: NA
j_gene: TRBJ1-4
CDR3nt: TGTGCCAGCAGCCGAAGGGGGGGCATCAACGAAAAACTGTTTTTT
CDR3aa: CASSRRGGINEKLFF

v_gene: TRBV6-2/TRBV6-3
d_gene: NA
abundance: NA
j_gene: TRBJ1-1
CDR3nt: TGTGCCAGCAGTTACTCCTACAGGTTGAACACTGAAGCTTTCTTT
CDR3aa: CASSYSYRLNTEAFF

v_gene: TRBV3-1/TRBV3-2
d_gene: NA
abundance: NA
j_gene: TRBJ1-1
CDR3nt: TGTGCCAGCAGCCAACTAGACAGCATGAACACTGAAGCTTTCTTT
CDR3aa: CASSQLDSMNTEAFF

v_gene: TRBV6-4
d_gene: NA
abundance: NA
j_gene: TRBJ2-6
CDR3nt: TGTGCCACGCGGGGTCGCGGGGCCAACGTCCTGACTTTC
CDR3aa: CATRGRGANVLTF

v_gene: TRBV5-1
d_gene: TRBD1
abundance: NA
j_gene: TRBJ1-1
CDR3nt: TGCGCCAGCAGCTGGATGACAGGGCCTGCGAACACTGAAGCTTTCTTT
CDR3aa: CASSWMTGPANTEAFF

v_gene: TRBV15
d_gene: TRBD1
abundance: NA
j_gene: TRBJ1-2
CDR3nt: TGTGCCACCAGCAGATCCGACAGGGGCGGGGGCTACACCTTC
CDR3aa: CATSRSDRGGGYTF

v_gene: TRBV10-1
d_gene: TRBD1
abundance: NA
j_gene: TRBJ1-1
CDR3nt: TGCGCCAGCAGTGAGCACAGGGGATTTACTGAAGCTTTCTTT
CDR3aa: CASSEHRGFTEAFF

v_gene: TRBV19
d_gene: TRBD2
abundance: NA
j_gene: TRBJ2-1
CDR3nt: TGTGCCAGTAGTATAGGCCTAGCGGTCAACAATGAGCAGTTCTTC
CDR3aa: CASSIGLAVNNEQFF

v_gene: TRBV19
d_gene: NA
abundance: NA
j_gene: TRBJ1-1
CDR3nt: TGTGCCAGTAATTGGCAGGGTGGGACTGAAGCTTTCTTT
CDR3aa: CASNWQGGTEAFF

v_gene: TRBV27
d_gene: NA
abundance: NA
j_gene: TRBJ2-3
CDR3nt: TGTGCCAGCAGTTCAAGGGGGCGGGGCAGCACAGATACGCAGTATTTT
CDR3aa: CASSSRGRGSTDTQYF

v_gene: TRBV6-6
d_gene: NA
abundance: once
j_gene: TRBJ2-3
CDR3nt: TGTGCCAGCAGTTACGGGTGGCAGGGGAATACAGATACGCAGTATTTT
CDR3aa: CASSYGWQGNTDTQYF

v_gene: TRBV2
d_gene: NA
abundance: NA
j_gene: TRBJ2-2
CDR3nt: TGTGCCAGCAGTGGACGCCGGGGCACCGGGGAGCTGTTTTTT
CDR3aa: CASSGRRGTGELFF

v_gene: TRBV7-3
d_gene: TRBD2
abundance: NA
j_gene: TRBJ2-7
CDR3nt: TGTGCCAGCAGCCCTAATTACAGGGGGGCTAGCGGGAGGAGCGAGCAGTACTTC
CDR3aa: CASSPNYRGASGRSEQYF

v_gene: TRBV6-6
d_gene: TRBD2
abundance: NA
j_gene: TRBJ2-3
CDR3nt: TGTGCCAGCAGGACTAGCGGTACGCAGTATTTT
CDR3aa: CASRTSGTQYF

v_gene: TRBV19
d_gene: TRBD1
abundance: NA
j_gene: TRBJ1-1
CDR3nt: TGTGCCAGTAACGGACAGGGGGCCGTGAACACTGAAGCTTTCTTT
CDR3aa: CASNGQGAVNTEAFF

v_gene: TRBV9
d_gene: NA
abundance: NA
j_gene: TRBJ1-1
CDR3nt: TGTGCCAGCAGCGCAGCCCCAGGCCGACAGTATGAAGCTTTCTTT
CDR3aa: CASSAAPGRQYEAFF

v_gene: TRBV7-2
d_gene: NA
abundance: NA
j_gene: TRBJ1-2
CDR3nt: TGTGCCAGCAGCGGAGGTCCCGGGTACTATGGCTACACCTTC
CDR3aa: CASSGGPGYYGYTF

v_gene: TRBV12-5
d_gene: NA
abundance: NA
j_gene: TRBJ2-5
CDR3nt: TGTGCTAGTGGTCGCCGGCGGCAAGAGACCCAGTACTTC
CDR3aa: CASGRRRQETQYF

v_gene: TRBV4-2
d_gene: NA
abundance: NA
j_gene: TRBJ1-3
CDR3nt: TGTGCCAGCAGCCAGGATTACTACGGTGGAAACACCATATATTTT
CDR3aa: CASSQDYYGGNTIYF

v_gene: TRBV4-3
d_gene: NA
abundance: NA
j_gene: TRBJ1-1
CDR3nt: TGCGCCAGCAGCCAAGAATGGGGGCGGGACACTGAAGCTTTCTTT
CDR3aa: CASSQEWGRDTEAFF

v_gene: TRBV18
d_gene: NA
abundance: NA
j_gene: TRBJ2-5
CDR3nt: TGTGCCAGCTCACCACGGCAGTCCCAAGAGACCCAGTACTTC
CDR3aa: CASSPRQSQETQYF

v_gene: TRBV14
d_gene: NA
abundance: once
j_gene: TRBJ2-3
CDR3nt: TGTGCCAGCAGCCACACGGAGCGTTGGGGCACAGATACGCAGTATTTT
CDR3aa: CASSHTERWGTDTQYF

v_gene: TRBV4-3
d_gene: NA
abundance: NA
j_gene: TRBJ1-2
CDR3nt: TGCGCCAGCAGCCAACAGGGTGACTATGGCTACACCTTC
CDR3aa: CASSQQGDYGYTF

v_gene: TRBV24-1
d_gene: TRBD1
abundance: once
j_gene: TRBJ2-6
CDR3nt: TGTGCCACCAGTGCCGCCGACAGGGCCGGGGCCAACGTCCTGACTTTC
CDR3aa: CATSAADRAGANVLTF

v_gene: TRBV12-2
d_gene: NA
abundance: NA
j_gene: TRBJ1-4
CDR3nt: TGTGCAAGTCGCGCAGACCTAGGAAATGAAAAACTGTTTTTT
CDR3aa: CASRADLGNEKLFF

v_gene: TRBV6-5
d_gene: TRBD1
abundance: NA
j_gene: TRBJ1-1
CDR3nt: TGTGCCAGCAGCTATCGCAGGGGGAAGAACACTGAAGCTTTCTTT
CDR3aa: CASSYRRGKNTEAFF

v_gene: TRBV18
d_gene: NA
abundance: NA
j_gene: TRBJ1-2
CDR3nt: TGTGCCAGCTCACGTATTGTCGACTCCGGCCAAGGCTACACCTTC
CDR3aa: CASSRIVDSGQGYTF

v_gene: TRBV6-2/TRBV6-3
d_gene: NA
abundance: once
j_gene: TRBJ2-2
CDR3nt: TGTGCCAGCAGTTCATACTCTACCATAAACACCGGGGAGCTGTTTTTT
CDR3aa: CASSSYSTINTGELFF

v_gene: TRBV11-2
d_gene: NA
abundance: NA
j_gene: TRBJ2-5
CDR3nt: TGTGCCAGCAGCTCCCGGAGTCGGTTAGAAGAGACCCAGTACTTC
CDR3aa: CASSSRSRLEETQYF

v_gene: TRBV7-9
d_gene: NA
abundance: few
j_gene: TRBJ1-2
CDR3nt: TGTGCCAGCAGGGGATGGGGGGAAAGACGGTATGGCTACACCTTC
CDR3aa: CASRGWGERRYGYTF

v_gene: TRBV7-9
d_gene: TRBD1
abundance: NA
j_gene: TRBJ2-2
CDR3nt: TGTGCCAGCAGCTTAAAGACAGGGGGCGCTTACACCGGGGAGCTGTTTTTT
CDR3aa: CASSLKTGGAYTGELFF

v_gene: TRBV9
d_gene: NA
abundance: few
j_gene: TRBJ1-2
CDR3nt: TGTGCCAGCAGCGATGGAGTCACCTATGGCTACACCTTC
CDR3aa: CASSDGVTYGYTF

v_gene: TRBV5-1
d_gene: TRBD2
abundance: NA
j_gene: TRBJ2-7
CDR3nt: TGCGCCAGCAGCGGTAGCGGGATAAGCTCCTACGAGCAGTACTTC
CDR3aa: CASSGSGISSYEQYF

v_gene: TRBV28
d_gene: TRBD1
abundance: NA
j_gene: TRBJ1-6
CDR3nt: TGTGCCAGCAGTTTAGAGACAGGGTGGAATTCACCCCTCCACTTT
CDR3aa: CASSLETGWNSPLHF

v_gene: TRBV28
d_gene: NA
abundance: NA
j_gene: TRBJ1-3
CDR3nt: TGTGCCAGCAGTCCTCTCGGAAACACCATATATTTT
CDR3aa: CASSPLGNTIYF

v_gene: TRBV7-9
d_gene: TRBD1
abundance: few
j_gene: TRBJ1-6
CDR3nt: TGTGCCAGCAGGCGAACCGGGACAGAAGATTCACCCCTCCACTTT
CDR3aa: CASRRTGTEDSPLHF

v_gene: TRBV10-3
d_gene: NA
abundance: NA
j_gene: TRBJ2-3
CDR3nt: TGTGCCATCAGTGAATTAATTAGCACAGATACGCAGTATTTT
CDR3aa: CAISELISTDTQYF

v_gene: TRBV18
d_gene: TRBD1
abundance: few
j_gene: TRBJ1-2
CDR3nt: TGTGCCAGCTCCCCCGCTAGGGGGACAGGGGGTAGTTACGGCACCTTC
CDR3aa: CASSPARGTGGSYGTF

v_gene: TRBV3-1/TRBV3-2
d_gene: TRBD1
abundance: NA
j_gene: TRBJ2-2
CDR3nt: TGTGCCAGCAGCGCCTCGACAGGGCGTGACGGGGAGCTGTTTTTT
CDR3aa: CASSASTGRDGELFF

v_gene: TRBV7-9
d_gene: TRBD1
abundance: NA
j_gene: TRBJ1-6
CDR3nt: TGTGCCAGCAGCGCCGGGACAGGGGGCCTACCCCTCCACTTT
CDR3aa: CASSAGTGGLPLHF

v_gene: TRBV4-2
d_gene: TRBD2
abundance: NA
j_gene: TRBJ2-7
CDR3nt: TGTGCCAGCAGCCAGAGCTTCCCGGGACTAGTGAACGAGCAGTACTTC
CDR3aa: CASSQSFPGLVNEQYF